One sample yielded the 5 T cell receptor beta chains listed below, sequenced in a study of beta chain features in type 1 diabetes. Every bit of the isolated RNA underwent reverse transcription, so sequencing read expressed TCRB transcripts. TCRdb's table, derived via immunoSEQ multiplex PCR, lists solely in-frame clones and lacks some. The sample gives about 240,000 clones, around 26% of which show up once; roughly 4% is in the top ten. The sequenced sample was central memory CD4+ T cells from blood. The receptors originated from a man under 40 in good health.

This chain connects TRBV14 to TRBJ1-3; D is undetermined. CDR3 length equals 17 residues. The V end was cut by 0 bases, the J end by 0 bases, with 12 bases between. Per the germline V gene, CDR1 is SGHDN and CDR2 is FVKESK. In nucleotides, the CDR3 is TGTGCCAGCAGCCAAGAAAGGAATGCTATCTCTGGAAACACCATATATTTT. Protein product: CASSQERNAISGNTIYF.

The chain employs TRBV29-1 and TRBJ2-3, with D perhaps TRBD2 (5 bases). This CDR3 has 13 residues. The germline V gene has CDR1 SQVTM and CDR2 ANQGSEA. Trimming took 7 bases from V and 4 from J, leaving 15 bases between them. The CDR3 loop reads CSARERAADTQYF. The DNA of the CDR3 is TGCAGCGCTCGTGAGAGGGCGGCAGATACGCAGTATTTT.

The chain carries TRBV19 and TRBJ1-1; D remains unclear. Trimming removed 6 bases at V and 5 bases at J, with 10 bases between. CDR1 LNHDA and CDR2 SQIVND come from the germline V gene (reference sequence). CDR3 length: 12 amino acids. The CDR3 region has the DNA TGTGCCAGTAGCCACCGGAGGACTGAAGCTTTCTTT. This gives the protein CASSHRRTEAFF.

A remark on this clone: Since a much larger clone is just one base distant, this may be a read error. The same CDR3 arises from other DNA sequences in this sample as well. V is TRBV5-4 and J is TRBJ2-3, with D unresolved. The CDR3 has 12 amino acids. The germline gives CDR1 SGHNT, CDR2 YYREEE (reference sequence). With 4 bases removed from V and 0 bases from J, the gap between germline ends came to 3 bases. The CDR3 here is CASSPSTDTQYF. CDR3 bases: TGTGCCAGCAGCCCAAGCACAGATACGCAGTATTTT.

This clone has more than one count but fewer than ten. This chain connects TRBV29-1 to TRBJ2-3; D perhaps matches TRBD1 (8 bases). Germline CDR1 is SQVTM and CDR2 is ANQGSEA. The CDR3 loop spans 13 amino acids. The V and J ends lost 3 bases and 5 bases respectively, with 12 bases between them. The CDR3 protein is CSVDYRGGDTQYF. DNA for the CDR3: TGCAGCGTTGATTACAGGGGGGGAGATACGCAGTATTTT.